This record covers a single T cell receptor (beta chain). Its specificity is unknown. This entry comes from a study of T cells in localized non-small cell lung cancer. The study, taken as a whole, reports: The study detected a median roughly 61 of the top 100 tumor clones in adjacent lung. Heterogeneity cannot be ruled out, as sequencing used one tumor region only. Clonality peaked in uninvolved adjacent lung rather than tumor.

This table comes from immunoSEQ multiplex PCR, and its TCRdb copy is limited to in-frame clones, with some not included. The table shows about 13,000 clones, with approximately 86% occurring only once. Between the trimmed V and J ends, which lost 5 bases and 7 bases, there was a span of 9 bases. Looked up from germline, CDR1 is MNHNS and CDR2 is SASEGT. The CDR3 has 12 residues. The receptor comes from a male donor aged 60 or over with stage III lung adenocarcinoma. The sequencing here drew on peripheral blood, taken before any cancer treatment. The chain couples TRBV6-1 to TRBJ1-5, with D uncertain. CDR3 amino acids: CASSSGSQPQHF. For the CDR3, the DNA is TGTGCCAGCAGTTCGGGGTCGCAGCCCCAGCATTTT.